Below, one T cell receptor (beta chain) is given with its context. Its antigen is unknown. Trimming removed 6 bases at V and 0 bases at J, with 15 bases between. The CDR3 contains 15 residues. TCRdb passed the 5' RACE reads through MiXCR, listing each CDR3 protein once. The sample shows about 920,000 distinct CDR3 sequences, roughly an eighth of them seen only once. This entry comes from a study of identical twins. Study-wide points: The study found that models underestimated out-of-frame TCR alpha sharing in monozygotic twins. The abundant beta clonotypes from cord blood had fewer insertions, and memory repertoires had none of this.

This sample was also put to use in a study of yellow fever vaccine responses in identical twins.

This TCR came from a woman aged 18-29 years in good health. The chain couples TRBV12-3 or TRBV12-4 to TRBJ2-7; D possibly matches TRBD1 or TRBD2 (5 bases each). Sequences were obtained from PBMCs. The CDR3 DNA is TGTGCCAGCAGCTTGGGGACGGTTTACTCCTACGAGCAGTACTTC. This encodes CASSLGTVYSYEQYF.